The 21 T cell receptor beta chains presented below share a single source sample, sequenced in a study of T cells in Graves' hyperthyroidism and ophthalmopathy (dated by TCRdb to between 2018 and 2021). Library preparation was by multiplex PCR. TCRdb lists the instrument as Illumina HiSeq 2000. The TCR beta CDR3 regions were amplified from the RNA transcripts. A first-round RT-PCR of the TCR CDR3 used the HTBI primer set with the Qiagen OneStep RT-PCR kit. TCRdb redid the processing of the public reads, applying fastp at Q25 and MiXCR, and retained in-frame beta chains. Rows with a matching CDR3 protein are joined into one entry that keeps the most common DNA and genes. A total of roughly 840,000 distinct CDR3 sequences appear in this sample, more than 30% of them only once. The ten largest clonotypes hold 8.9% of the sample. The sequencing input was blood. Receptors originate from a man aged 18 to 29 with Graves' hyperthyroidism.

This clonotype was picked up many times. The chain has TRBV29-1 and TRBJ1-2; 8 bases agree with TRBD1. The CDR3 extends over 13 amino acids. With 7 bases clipped from V and 6 bases from J, the junction kept 10 bases outside the gene matches. Germline V gene sequence: CDR1 SQVTM, CDR2 ANQGSEA. This CDR3 reads CSALDRVRDGYTF. CDR3 nucleotides: TGCAGCGCCCTGGACAGGGTTAGGGATGGCTACACCTTC.

The chain links TRBV7-9 to TRBJ2-7; either TRBD1 or TRBD2 may supply D (5 bases each). Between the trimmed V and J ends, which lost 9 bases and 2 bases, there was a span of 11 bases. Germline CDR1 is SEHNR and CDR2 is FQNEAQ (reference sequence). CDR3 size: 12 residues. This chain's CDR3 is CASRGPPYEQYF. In DNA form, the CDR3 reads TGTGCCAGTCGGGGACCACCCTACGAGCAGTACTTC.

The sample holds many counts of this clonotype. The chain couples TRBV10-3 to TRBJ2-5; no reliable D call. V was clipped by 4 bases and J by 0 bases, with 9 bases between them. CDR1 and CDR2 (germline): ENHRY, SYGVKD. The CDR3 sequence is 14 residues long. The CDR3 DNA sequence: TGTGCCATCAGTGCGAACGGACACCAAGAGACCCAGTACTTC. This gives the protein CAISANGHQETQYF.

Remarks on this clonotype: This may be a read error: a much more frequent sequence differs by one nucleotide. The rearrangement links TRBV7-9 to TRBJ1-5, with a weak D call TRBD1 (6 bases). Germline CDR1 reads SEHNR; CDR2 reads FQNEAQ (reference sequence). This CDR3 comprises 14 residues. For the CDR3, the DNA is TGTGCCTGCAGCTTAAGGGACAACAATCAGCCCCAGCATTTT. Translated, it gives CACSLRDNNQPQHF.

This clonotype was recorded many times. The V and J genes are TRBV5-5 and TRBJ2-7; the match to TRBD2 covers 8 bases. Germline trimming cut 1 base from V and 3 bases from J; bases unmatched to any gene: 3. The V gene's germline CDR1 is SGHKS and CDR2 YYEKEE (reference sequence). The CDR3 sequence is 14 residues long. Written as DNA, the CDR3 is TGTGCCAGCAGCTTGACTAGCGGATACTACGAGCAGTACTTC. It specifies CASSLTSGYYEQYF.

Concerning this clonotype itself: A single base separates this from a much larger clone, so it may be a read error. In nucleotides, the CDR3 is TGTGCCACCAGTGATGGGCACTCCCTGGGGGAGACCCAGTACTTC. It encodes CATSDGHSLGETQYF. The V and J genes are TRBV24-1 and TRBJ2-5; D uncertain. The CDR3 extends over 15 amino acids. Per the germline V gene, CDR1 is KGHDR and CDR2 is SFDVKD. V dropped 3 bases and J dropped 5 bases, with 15 bases sitting between them.

The chain employs TRBV7-9 and TRBJ2-5, with 7 positions matching TRBD2. The CDR3 spans 14 residues. Trimming cost V 7 bases and J 4 bases; bases outside gene matches: 9. Per germline, CDR1 SEHNR and CDR2 FQNEAQ (reference sequence). Here the CDR3 reads CASIGTTDGETQYF. The CDR3 region has the DNA TGTGCCAGCATAGGGACTACCGATGGAGAGACCCAGTACTTC.

The table lists this clonotype with a few counts. V gene TRBV6-1 combines with J gene TRBJ2-5; no clear D. V lost 6 bases to trimming and J lost 0 bases, with 11 bases between them. The CDR3 consists of 14 residues. Germline V gene data show CDR1 as MNHNS and CDR2 as SASEGT. CDR3 in amino acids: CASSSSSYQETQYF. In nucleotides, the CDR3 is TGTGCCAGCAGCTCTTCCTCGTACCAAGAGACCCAGTACTTC.

The genes are TRBV5-1 and TRBJ1-1; 7 bases map to TRBD1. The CDR3 covers 16 residues. Germline V gene lookup returns CDR1 SGHRS and CDR2 YFSETQ. Trimming removed 4 bases from V and 2 bases from J; junction bases left unmatched: 11. CDR3 nucleotide sequence: TGCGCCAGCAGCCCTACTACAGGGACAGAAAACACTGAAGCTTTCTTT. The encoded protein is CASSPTTGTENTEAFF. The full variable domain, its missing parts supplied by reference TRBV5-1 and TRBJ1-1, is KAGVTQTPRYLIKTRGQQVTLSCSPISGHRSVSWYQQTPGQGLQFLFEYFSETQRNKGNFPGRFSGRQFSNSRSEMNVSTLELGDSALYLCASSPTTGTENTEAFFGQGTRLTVV.

The chain is built from TRBV20-1 and TRBJ2-7; perhaps TRBD1 as D (6 bases). The V and J ends lost 6 bases and 3 bases respectively, with 24 bases between them. The CDR3 sequence is 16 residues long. Germline CDR1 and CDR2: DFQATT and SNEGSKA (reference sequence). The chain's CDR3 is CSAKPRGGRTIYEQYF. Written as DNA, the CDR3 is TGCAGTGCCAAGCCCCGTGGGGGCCGGACGATCTACGAGCAGTACTTC.

This clonotype appeared many times. V usage is TRBV10-2 and J usage is TRBJ1-1, with 7 bases fitting TRBD1. The CDR3 consists of 12 residues. Trimming at V came to 11 bases and at J to 4 bases, leaving 7 bases not matched to a gene. The germline gives CDR1 WSHSY, CDR2 SAAADI. The CDR3 DNA is TGCGCCGCAAGACAGGGCTCCACTGAAGCTTTCTTT. Its translation is CAARQGSTEAFF.

This clonotype occurred a few times. The rearrangement links TRBV5-1 to TRBJ1-1; TRBD1 might be the D (6 bases). V was pared by 5 bases and J by 0 bases, with 17 bases between. The CDR3 spans 16 residues. Germline CDR1 and CDR2: SGHRS and YFSETQ. CDR3 nucleotides: TGCGCCAGCAGACTACAGGGCCCCAACTTGAACACTGAAGCTTTCTTT. Protein: CASRLQGPNLNTEAFF.

The V and J genes are TRBV4-1 and TRBJ1-2, with a tentative D call TRBD1 (6 bases). The CDR3 sequence is 17 residues long. Germline CDR1 reads MGHRA; CDR2 reads YSYEKL. V was cut by 0 bases and J by 3 bases, with 17 bases left in between. The CDR3 sequence is CASSQDQEGGYYYGYTF. The CDR3 bases are TGCGCCAGCAGCCAAGATCAAGAGGGGGGATACTACTATGGCTACACCTTC.

The chain recombines TRBV9 with TRBJ2-2; 8 bases line up with TRBD2. This CDR3 is 15 amino acids long. Germline trimming cut 5 bases from V and 1 base from J; bases unmatched to any gene: 4. Germline CDR1 and CDR2: SGDLS and YYNGEE. The CDR3 loop reads CASRGSGENTGELFF. CDR3 bases: TGTGCCAGCAGGGGTAGCGGGGAGAACACCGGGGAGCTGTTTTTT.

This clonotype was detected ten times or more. This chain links TRBV10-2 with TRBJ1-1; D is undetermined. The CDR3 length is 13 residues. CDR1 and CDR2 from the germline V gene are WSHSY and SAAADI. With 7 bases removed from V and 2 bases from J, the gap between germline ends came to 11 bases. CDR3 in DNA: TGCGCCAGCAATCTCCGGGGTAACACTGAAGCTTTCTTT. It translates to CASNLRGNTEAFF.

The table lists this clonotype with a few counts. The V gene is TRBV7-9, the J gene TRBJ1-1, with no clear D. Trimming stripped 3 bases from V and 1 base from J, with 18 bases between. This CDR3 is built from 17 residues. Per the germline V gene, CDR1 is SEHNR and CDR2 is FQNEAQ (reference sequence). The CDR3 nucleotides are TGTGCCAGCAGCTTTGATGTCCTAGGCAGGCCGAACACTGAAGCTTTCTTT. This translates into CASSFDVLGRPNTEAFF. The full variable domain, its missing parts supplied by reference TRBV7-9 and TRBJ1-1, is DTGVSQNPRHKITKRGQNVTFRCDPISEHNRLYWYRQTLGQGPEFLTYFQNEAQLEKSRLLSDRFSAERPKGSFSTLEIQRTEQGDSAMYLCASSFDVLGRPNTEAFFGQGTRLTVV.

The table lists this clonotype with many counts. This sequence joins TRBV10-3 and TRBJ1-2; tentative D call: TRBD1 (5 bases). Trimming took 2 bases from V and 7 from J, leaving 8 bases between them. The CDR3 is 12 amino acids. Germline CDR1 ENHRY, CDR2 SYGVKD. The CDR3 bases are TGTGCCATCAGTGAGCAGGGTGGTGGCTACACCTTC. Its protein is CAISEQGGGYTF.

This clonotype appeared a few times. The V call is TRBV2, the J call TRBJ1-2; 8 nucleotides line up with TRBD1. CDR1 is SNHLY and CDR2 is FYNNEI in the germline V gene. V was pared by 6 bases and J by 5 bases, with 11 bases of the junction left unmatched. The CDR3 totals 15 residues. CDR3 region: CASSQDRRTGYGYTF. The CDR3 nucleotides read TGTGCCAGCAGCCAAGATAGACGGACAGGGTATGGCTACACCTTC. Complete variable domain (other parts from reference TRBV2 and TRBJ1-2): EPEVTQTPSHQVTQMGQEVILRCVPISNHLYFYWYRQILGQKVEFLVSFYNNEISEKSEIFDDQFSVERPDGSNFTLKIRSTKLEDSAMYFCASSQDRRTGYGYTFGSGTRLTVV.

The chain combines TRBV6-6 with TRBJ2-5; D gene unclear. The length of the CDR3 is 12 residues. With 3 bases removed from V and 8 bases from J, the gap between germline ends came to 10 bases. Germline V gene data show CDR1 as MNHNY and CDR2 as SVGAGI (reference sequence). The CDR3 DNA reads as TGTGCCAGCAGTTATGGCTCGGGTACCCAGTACTTC. Its protein is CASSYGSGTQYF.

This chain connects TRBV13 to TRBJ1-5, with 8 positions matching TRBD1. The CDR3 spans 17 residues. With 6 bases clipped from V and 0 bases from J, the junction kept 10 bases outside the gene matches. CDR1 PRHDT and CDR2 FYEKMQ come from the germline V gene (reference sequence). CDR3 loop: CASSGTGRSYSNQPQHF. DNA for the CDR3: TGTGCCAGCAGTGGGACAGGCCGCTCCTATAGCAATCAGCCCCAGCATTTT. The variable domain in full, with the rest retrieved from reference TRBV13 and TRBJ1-5, is AAGVIQSPRHLIKEKRETATLKCYPIPRHDTVYWYQQGPGQDPQFLISFYEKMQSDKGSIPDRFSAQQFSDYHSELNMSSLELGDSALYFCASSGTGRSYSNQPQHFGDGTRLSIL.

The chain uses TRBV20-1 and TRBJ2-7; TRBD2 matches at 10 bases. The CDR3 contains 16 residues. V lost 1 base, J lost 2 bases, and 8 bases stayed unmatched. Germline V CDR1 and CDR2: DFQATT, SNEGSKA (reference sequence). The chain's CDR3 is CSARGPGLANPYEQYF. CDR3 nucleotides: TGCAGTGCTAGAGGACCGGGACTAGCGAATCCCTACGAGCAGTACTTC.